This T cell receptor beta chain is from a study of OX40 agonist ivuxolimab in advanced cancers. Here immunoSEQ multiplex PCR was the method, and the copy in TCRdb shows in-frame clones only, minus some. The repertoire holds 60,000 to 90,000 clones, more than 75% seen once, with about 5.9% in the top ten. Germline CDR1 reads MDHEN; CDR2 reads SYDVKM. V lost 5 bases and J 1 base, leaving 14 bases between the germline ends. CDR3 length: 15 residues. The chain recombines TRBV28 with TRBJ1-1, with a weak D call TRBD1 (5 bases). This TCR was sampled from an adult with an advanced solid tumor such as melanoma, head and neck, liver or kidney cancer. Sequenced here: CD4+ or CD8+ T cells sorted from blood, sampled in a trial of the OX40 agonist ivuxolimab. The CDR3 is CASSPGRRGNTEAFF. CDR3 DNA sequence: TGTGCCAGCAGTCCGGGACGGAGGGGGAACACTGAAGCTTTCTTT. The full variable domain, in which reference TRBV28 and TRBJ1-1 provide the parts outside the CDR3, is DVKVTQSSRYLVKRTGEKVFLECVQDMDHENMFWYRQDPGLGLRLIYFSYDVKMKEKGDIPEGYSVSREKKERFSLILESASTNQTSMYLCASSPGRRGNTEAFFGQGTRLTVV.